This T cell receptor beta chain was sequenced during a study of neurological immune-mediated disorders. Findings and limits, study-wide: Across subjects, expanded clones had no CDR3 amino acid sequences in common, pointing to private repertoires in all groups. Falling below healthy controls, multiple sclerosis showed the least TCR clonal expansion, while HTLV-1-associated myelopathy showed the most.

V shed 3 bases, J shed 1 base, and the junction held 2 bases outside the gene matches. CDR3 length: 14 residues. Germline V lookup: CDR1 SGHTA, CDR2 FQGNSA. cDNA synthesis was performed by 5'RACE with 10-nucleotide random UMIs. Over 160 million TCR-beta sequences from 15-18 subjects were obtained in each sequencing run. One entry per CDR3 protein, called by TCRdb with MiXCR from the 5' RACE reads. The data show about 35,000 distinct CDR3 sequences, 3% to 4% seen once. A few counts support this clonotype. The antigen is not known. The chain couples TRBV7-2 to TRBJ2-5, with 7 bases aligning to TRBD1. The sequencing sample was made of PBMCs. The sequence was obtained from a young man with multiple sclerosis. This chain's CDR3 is CASSFGQAQETQYF. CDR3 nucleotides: TGTGCCAGCAGCTTCGGACAGGCCCAAGAGACCCAGTACTTC.